This TCR beta chain was obtained from a study of T cells in Graves' hyperthyroidism and ophthalmopathy. General study findings and limits: Most clonotypes that expanded in the thyroid above 0.001 also showed up in blood.

CDR1 and CDR2 from the germline V gene are SGHKS and YYEKEE (reference sequence). There are 14 residues in the CDR3. The V gene lost 0 bases and the J gene lost 5 bases, with 11 bases spanning the gap. RNA transcripts served as the template for amplifying TCR beta CDR3 regions. HTBI primers were used for first-round RT-PCR of the TCR CDR3. A single record per CDR3 protein comes from TCRdb applying MiXCR to the multiplex PCR reads. The table lists approximately 98,000 distinct CDR3 sequences, about 37% of them singletons. Regarding this clonotype: Antigen unknown.

Material for sequencing was peripheral blood or thyroid tissue (not recorded which). V usage is TRBV5-5 and J usage is TRBJ2-5, with D possibly being TRBD1 (5 bases). The receptor was derived from a woman in her twenties or thirties with Graves' hyperthyroidism. Here the CDR3 DNA reads TGTGCCAGCAGCTTGGGACCCTCAGGGGAGACCCAGTACTTC. Translation: CASSLGPSGETQYF.